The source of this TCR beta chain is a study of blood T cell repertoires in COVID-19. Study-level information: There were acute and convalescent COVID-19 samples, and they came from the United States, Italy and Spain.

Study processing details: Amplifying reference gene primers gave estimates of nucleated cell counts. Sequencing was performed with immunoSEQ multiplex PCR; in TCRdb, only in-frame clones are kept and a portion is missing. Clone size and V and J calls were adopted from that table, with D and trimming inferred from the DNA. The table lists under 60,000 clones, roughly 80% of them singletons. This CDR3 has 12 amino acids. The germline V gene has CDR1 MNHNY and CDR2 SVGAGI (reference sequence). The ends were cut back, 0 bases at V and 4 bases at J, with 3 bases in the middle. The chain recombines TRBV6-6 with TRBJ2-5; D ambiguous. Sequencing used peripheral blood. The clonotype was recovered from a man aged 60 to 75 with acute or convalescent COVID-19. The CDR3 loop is CASSYSGETQYF. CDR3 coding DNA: TGTGCCAGCAGTTACTCCGGAGAGACCCAGTACTTC.